These T cell receptor beta chains were read from a single sample in a study of T-cell reconstitution after alpha-beta-depleted transplantation in children. MiXCR, applied by TCRdb to the PCR reads, yields one record per CDR3 protein. The data contain about 580,000 distinct CDR3 sequences, 20% to 25% of them singletons. This sample comprised PBMCs, mostly from graft donor cells, obtained 360 days after TCRalphabeta/CD19-depleted stem cell transplant. The receptor source for this set is a boy in the first two years of life who had a stem cell transplant for acute myeloid leukemia, so the T cells may come from the graft donor. CDR3s include the opening cysteine and the closing phenylalanine or tryptophan. A D gene is named only where the DNA matches it firmly. The size field is filled for only some rows; it gives once, few, many or a size class.

>TRBJ1-5|-|few|TRBV10-2
CASSEKHLTNQPQHF
TGCGCCAGCAGTGAGAAACACCTAACCAATCAGCCCCAGCATTTT
>TRBJ2-5|-|many|TRBV27
CASSRGAATQETQYF
TGTGCCAGCAGTCGCGGCGCGGCTACCCAAGAGACCCAGTACTTC
>TRBJ2-1|-|many|TRBV11-2
CASSLDLRAASYNEQFF
TGTGCCAGCAGCTTAGATCTGAGGGCAGCCTCCTACAATGAGCAGTTCTTC
>TRBJ2-1|TRBD2|few|TRBV20-1
CSARDGWGGHNEQFF
TGCAGTGCTAGAGATGGGTGGGGGGGTCACAATGAGCAGTTCTTC
>TRBJ1-1|-|-|TRBV7-3
CASSQNPGPEAFF
TGTGCCAGCAGCCAAAACCCAGGGCCTGAAGCTTTCTTT
>TRBJ2-1|TRBD2|many|TRBV15
CATKIGGLANEQFF
TGTGCCACCAAGATAGGGGGACTAGCCAATGAGCAGTTCTTC
>TRBJ2-1|-|-|TRBV27
CASSPKTRRSDEQFF
TGTGCCAGCAGTCCAAAGACTAGAAGGAGCGATGAGCAGTTCTTC
>TRBJ1-1|-|once|TRBV20-1
CSARRRTEAFF
TGCAGTGCTAGACGGCGGACTGAAGCTTTCTTT
>TRBJ2-1|TRBD2|-|TRBV20-1
CSALLAGAGANNEQFF
TGCAGTGCCCTACTAGCGGGGGCCGGGGCAAACAATGAGCAGTTCTTC
>TRBJ2-1|-|many|TRBV29-1
CSVEEWNEQFF
TGCAGCGTTGAGGAGTGGAATGAGCAGTTCTTC
>TRBJ2-2|TRBD2|few|TRBV28
CASSLRLAADGELFF
TGTGCCAGCAGTTTAAGACTAGCGGCGGACGGGGAGCTGTTTTTT
>TRBJ2-7|TRBD1|-|TRBV6-5
CASSSRDSPLYEQYF
TGTGCCAGCAGTTCCCGGGACAGTCCCCTCTACGAGCAGTACTTC
>TRBJ1-4|-|few|TRBV6-5
CASSSGREGAPISKKLFF
TGTGCCAGCAGTTCCGGCAGGGAGGGAGCCCCGATAAGTAAAAAACTGTTTTTT
>TRBJ1-2|-|-|TRBV7-2
CASSLREGGYTF
TGTGCCAGCAGCTTAAGGGAGGGTGGCTACACCTTC
>TRBJ1-5|-|many|TRBV20-1
CSARGTLSNQPQHF
TGCAGTGCTAGAGGGACACTTAGCAATCAGCCCCAGCATTTT
>TRBJ2-3|-|many|TRBV11-2
CASSWPDTQYF
TGTGCCAGCAGCTGGCCAGATACGCAGTATTTT
>TRBJ2-7|-|many|TRBV20-1
CSVIDWSSYEQYF
TGCAGTGTTATCGACTGGTCCTCCTACGAGCAGTACTTC
>TRBJ2-3|TRBD1|-|TRBV28
CASSLPGQTTDTQYF
TGTGCCAGCAGTTTACCGGGACAGACAACAGATACGCAGTATTTT
>TRBJ2-7|-|few|TRBV24-1
CATSDSKRSYEQYF
TGTGCCACCAGTGATTCTAAGAGATCCTACGAGCAGTACTTC
>TRBJ1-6|TRBD1|-|TRBV7-2
CASSRQRDRASPLHF
TGTGCCAGCAGCCGCCAACGAGACAGGGCTTCACCCCTCCACTTT
>TRBJ2-1|TRBD2|few|TRBV6-5
CASSYVAGGRYNEQFF
TGTGCCAGCAGTTACGTAGCGGGGGGGCGCTACAATGAGCAGTTCTTC
>TRBJ1-5|-|few|TRBV6-6
CASGEGNQPQHF
TGTGCCAGCGGGGAAGGGAACCAGCCCCAGCATTTT
>TRBJ2-3|-|many|TRBV29-1
CSVGQSDTQYF
TGCAGCGTCGGACAGTCAGATACGCAGTATTTT
>TRBJ2-7|-|many|TRBV29-1
CSSLNCPQFYVRDEQYF
TGCAGCTCCCTGAATTGCCCCCAATTTTATGTGCGGGACGAGCAGTACTTC
>TRBJ2-4|-|-|TRBV6-2/TRBV6-3
CASSYPANIQYF
TGTGCCAGCAGTTACCCGGCGAACATTCAGTACTTC
>TRBJ1-5|-|few|TRBV6-5
CASTDPVGPQHF
TGTGCCAGCACCGACCCAGTGGGGCCCCAGCATTTT
>TRBJ2-7|TRBD2|many|TRBV4-3
CASSQGLAGGKKEQYF
TGCGCCAGCAGCCAAGGACTAGCGGGGGGGAAGAAGGAGCAGTACTTC
>TRBJ2-1|-|-|TRBV29-1
CSITGHNEQFF
TGCAGCATAACAGGTCACAATGAGCAGTTCTTC
>TRBJ2-3|-|many|TRBV20-1
CSASSVRDTQYF
TGCAGTGCTAGTAGCGTCCGGGATACGCAGTATTTT
>TRBJ1-2|-|few|TRBV7-2
CASSFKVTGYTF
TGTGCCAGCAGCTTTAAGGTCACGGGCTACACCTTC
>TRBJ2-1|-|-|TRBV20-1
CSARDQSVSEQFF
TGCAGTGCTAGAGATCAGAGCGTTAGTGAGCAGTTCTTC
>TRBJ1-5|TRBD1|many|TRBV12-3/TRBV12-4
CASSLTGDGQPQHF
TGTGCCAGCAGCCTGACAGGGGACGGGCAGCCCCAGCATTTT
>TRBJ1-1|-|-|TRBV6-1
CATSSPKGLGEAFF
TGTGCCACCTCCTCACCCAAGGGGTTGGGTGAAGCTTTCTTT
>TRBJ2-7|TRBD1|-|TRBV5-6
CASSSLIRTGIYEQYF
TGTGCCAGCAGTTCACTTATACGGACAGGAATCTACGAGCAGTACTTC
>TRBJ1-2|-|-|TRBV12-3/TRBV12-4
CATSLGGYGYTF
TGTGCCACCTCTCTGGGAGGCTATGGCTACACCTTC
>TRBJ2-3|-|-|TRBV29-1
CSVGRLTVANTDTQYF
TGCAGCGTTGGGAGGCTTACAGTTGCGAACACAGATACGCAGTATTTT
>TRBJ2-1|-|-|TRBV9
CASSVASHVRAGEQFF
TGTGCCAGCAGCGTAGCGTCCCACGTACGCGCTGGCGAGCAGTTCTTC
>TRBJ2-5|-|-|TRBV29-1
CSSSDGGTQYF
TGCAGCTCCTCAGACGGGGGGACCCAGTACTTC
>TRBJ2-3|-|few|TRBV6-2/TRBV6-3
CASSYSRGNLWTDTQYF
TGTGCCAGCAGTTACTCGAGAGGGAATCTTTGGACAGATACGCAGTATTTT
>TRBJ2-3|-|many|TRBV20-1
CSATDSTDTQYF
TGCAGTGCAACGGACAGCACAGATACGCAGTATTTT
>TRBJ2-1|-|-|TRBV24-1
CATSDPTPGESGEQFF
TGTGCCACCAGTGATCCGACACCAGGGGAGAGCGGTGAGCAGTTCTTC
>TRBJ2-3|TRBD2|few|TRBV6-1
CASNGLAGARTDTQYF
TGTGCCAGCAACGGGCTAGCGGGGGCCCGAACAGATACGCAGTATTTT
>TRBJ1-6|TRBD1|-|TRBV12-3/TRBV12-4
CASRPTGGGNSPLHF
TGTGCCAGCAGACCTACAGGGGGCGGGAATTCACCCCTCCACTTT
>TRBJ2-3|TRBD2|-|TRBV28
CASSLSPAGVGDTQYF
TGTGCCAGCAGTTTATCGCCAGCGGGGGTGGGAGATACGCAGTATTTT
>TRBJ2-1|-|-|TRBV24-1
CATSDFWGEQFF
TGTGCCACCAGTGATTTTTGGGGTGAGCAGTTCTTC
>TRBJ2-1|-|many|TRBV28
CASSPWPYEQFF
TGTGCCAGCAGTCCATGGCCCTATGAGCAGTTCTTC
>TRBJ1-1|-|-|TRBV4-1
CASSQQGAFTEAFF
TGCGCCAGTAGCCAACAGGGCGCGTTCACTGAAGCTTTCTTT
>TRBJ2-3|-|-|TRBV20-1
CSVSGGGPPLTDTQYF
TGCAGTGTGTCTGGCGGGGGCCCACCACTCACAGATACGCAGTATTTT
>TRBJ1-2|TRBD1|many|TRBV20-1
CSARPGQRGYGYTF
TGCAGTGCTAGGCCGGGACAGAGAGGCTATGGCTACACCTTC
>TRBJ1-1|-|few|TRBV12-3/TRBV12-4
CASTRPALNTEAFF
TGTGCCAGCACCCGTCCGGCCTTGAACACTGAAGCTTTCTTT
>TRBJ1-1|-|many|TRBV15
CATSDSTGLLNVEAFF
TGTGCCACCAGCGACTCAACGGGGCTGTTGAATGTTGAAGCTTTCTTT
>TRBJ2-2|TRBD2|few|TRBV7-2
CASSLRLAGGELFF
TGTGCCAGCAGCTTACGGCTAGCGGGCGGGGAGCTGTTTTTT
>TRBJ1-4|TRBD1|few|TRBV12-3/TRBV12-4
CASSLQGQVKEKLFF
TGTGCCAGCAGCCTCCAGGGACAGGTAAAAGAAAAACTGTTTTTT
>TRBJ2-1|TRBD1|-|TRBV11-2
CASSLSEDRFNGYNEQFF
TGTGCCAGCAGCTTATCCGAGGACAGGTTCAATGGCTACAATGAGCAGTTCTTC
>TRBJ2-1|TRBD2|few|TRBV12-3/TRBV12-4
CASSSLAGKNNEQFF
TGTGCCAGCAGTTCACTAGCGGGGAAAAACAATGAGCAGTTCTTC
>TRBJ2-2|-|many|TRBV3-1
CASSLAGPRVGELFF
TGTGCCAGCAGCCTGGCGGGGCCAAGGGTCGGGGAGCTGTTTTTT
>TRBJ2-3|TRBD2|-|TRBV24-1
CATSDGGTSGVPTDTQYF
TGTGCCACCAGTGATGGGGGGACTAGCGGGGTCCCCACAGATACGCAGTATTTT
>TRBJ2-7|-|-|TRBV6-2/TRBV6-3
CATETGFPPYEQYF
TGTGCCACCGAAACAGGCTTCCCTCCCTACGAGCAGTACTTC
>TRBJ2-3|-|few|TRBV6-1
CASSDPQGPTSTDTQYF
TGTGCCAGCAGTGATCCGCAGGGGCCCACTAGCACAGATACGCAGTATTTT
>TRBJ2-5|TRBD2|many|TRBV29-1
CSVDEEGTTGWQETQYF
TGCAGCGTTGATGAGGAGGGGACTACGGGGTGGCAAGAGACCCAGTACTTC